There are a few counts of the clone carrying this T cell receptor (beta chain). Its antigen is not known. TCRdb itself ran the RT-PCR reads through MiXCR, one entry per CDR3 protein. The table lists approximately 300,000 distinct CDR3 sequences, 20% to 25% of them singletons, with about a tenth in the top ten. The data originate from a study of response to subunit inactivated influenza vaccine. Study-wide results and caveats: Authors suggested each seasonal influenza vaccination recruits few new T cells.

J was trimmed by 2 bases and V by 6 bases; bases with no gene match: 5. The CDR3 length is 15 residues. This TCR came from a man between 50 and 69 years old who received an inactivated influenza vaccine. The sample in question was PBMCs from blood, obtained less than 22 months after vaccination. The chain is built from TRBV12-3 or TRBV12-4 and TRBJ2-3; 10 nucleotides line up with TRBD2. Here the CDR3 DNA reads TGTGCCAGCAGCTCGGGACTAGCGTTCACAGATACGCAGTATTTT. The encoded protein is CASSSGLAFTDTQYF.